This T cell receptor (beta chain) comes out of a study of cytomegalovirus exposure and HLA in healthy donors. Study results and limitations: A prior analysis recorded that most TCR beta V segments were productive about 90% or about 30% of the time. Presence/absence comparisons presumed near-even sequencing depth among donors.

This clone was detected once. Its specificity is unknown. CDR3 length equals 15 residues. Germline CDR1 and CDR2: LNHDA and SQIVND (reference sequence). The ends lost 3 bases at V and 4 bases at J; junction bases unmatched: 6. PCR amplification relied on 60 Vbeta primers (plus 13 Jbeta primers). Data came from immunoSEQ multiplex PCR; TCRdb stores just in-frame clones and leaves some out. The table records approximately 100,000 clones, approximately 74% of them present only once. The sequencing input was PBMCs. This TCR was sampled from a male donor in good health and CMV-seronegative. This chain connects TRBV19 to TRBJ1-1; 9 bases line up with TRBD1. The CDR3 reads CASSIRTGGFTEAFF. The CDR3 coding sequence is TGTGCCAGTAGTATCCGCACAGGGGGCTTCACTGAAGCTTTCTTT.